The sequence of this TCR beta chain was determined in a study of blood T cell repertoires in COVID-19. The length of the CDR3 is 15 residues. Trimming left V 1 base short and J 3 bases short, with 13 bases between. Germline V gene data show CDR1 as LNHNV and CDR2 as YYDKDF (reference sequence). The assay was immunoSEQ multiplex PCR, and TCRdb's table has in-frame clones only and misses some. The sample records about 260,000 clones, approximately 88% being singletons. Sequencing was done on a sample of peripheral blood. The source is a woman aged 70 to 79 with COVID-19, enrolled during active disease. The rearrangement links TRBV15 to TRBJ2-7; D gene unclear. CDR3 residues: CATSRGHTGFYEQYF. CDR3 nucleotides: TGTGCCACCAGCAGAGGGCACACGGGTTTCTACGAGCAGTACTTC.